One sample yielded the 6 T cell receptor beta chains listed below, sequenced in a study of shared clonotypes between healthy human individuals. Data came from immunoSEQ multiplex PCR; TCRdb stores just in-frame clones and leaves some out. The table records hundreds of thousands of clones, under 95% of them present only once. Naive CD8 cells were CD45RO-negative, positively selected for CCR7, excluding terminally differentiated effector memory CD45RA+ cells. The sequenced sample was naive CD8+ T cells sorted from blood. These receptors came from a man aged 25 to 40 in good health.

CDR3 sequence: CASRAPNSNEQFF. The CDR3 DNA reads TGTGCCAGCCGAGCTCCGAACAGTAATGAGCAGTTCTTC. V usage is TRBV19 and J usage is TRBJ2-1; D is unresolved. CDR3 length equals 13 residues. Trimming stripped 9 bases from V and 7 bases from J, with 16 bases between. Germline lookup yields CDR1 LNHDA and CDR2 SQIVND (reference sequence).

This chain joins TRBV7-9 and TRBJ2-2; D uncertain. The germline V gene encodes CDR1 SEHNR and CDR2 FQNEAQ (reference sequence). The CDR3 has 14 residues. Deletions cut 1 base from V and 4 bases from J, with 7 bases between. CDR3 nucleotides: TGTGCCAGCAGCTTAGGACGGCCCACCGGGGAGCTGTTTTTT. This gives the protein CASSLGRPTGELFF.

CDR3 amino acids: CASSQFSGEQFF. DNA of the CDR3: TGTGCCAGCAGCCAATTCTCCGGTGAGCAGTTCTTC. V and J are TRBV7-9 and TRBJ2-1, with unresolved D. CDR1 and CDR2 from the germline V gene are SEHNR and FQNEAQ (reference sequence). This CDR3 has 12 amino acids. Trimming pared 5 bases from V and 9 bases from J, leaving 11 bases between.

This chain joins TRBV4-3 and TRBJ2-7; 7 nucleotides align to TRBD1. CDR1 and CDR2 from the germline V gene are LGHNA and YSLEER. The CDR3 totals 15 residues. V shed 1 base and J 2 bases; nucleotides not matched to a gene: 5. The CDR3 nucleotides read TGCGCCAGCAGCCAAGGGACAGGAAAGACCTACGAGCAGTACTTC. It is translated as CASSQGTGKTYEQYF.

This rearrangement joins TRBV7-9 to TRBJ2-3, with D possibly TRBD1 on 6 matching bases. With 3 bases removed from V and 4 bases from J, the gap between germline ends came to 14 bases. In germline, CDR1 is SEHNR, CDR2 FQNEAQ (reference sequence). The CDR3 consists of 15 residues. Written as DNA, the CDR3 is TGTGCCAGCAGCTTGGACAGTGGTCTAGCAGATACGCAGTATTTT. It translates to CASSLDSGLADTQYF.

V and J are TRBV6-5 and TRBJ2-7; D is uncertain. V was shortened by 2 bases and J by 2 bases, with 16 bases between the two germline ends. The CDR3 has 16 residues. Germline lookup yields CDR1 MNHEY and CDR2 SVGAGI. CDR3 in DNA: TGTGCCAGCAGTTACCCGAACGGATGGGCTACCTACGAGCAGTACTTC. Protein sequence: CASSYPNGWATYEQYF.